This TCR beta chain appears in the sequencing data of a study of CD8 T cells in ankylosing spondylitis. Making the TCR beta libraries involved quantitative 5'-RACE with molecular barcodes. TCRdb reprocessed the 5' RACE reads with MiXCR, giving one entry per CDR3 protein. The sample holds some 700,000 distinct CDR3 sequences, around 20% seen once. General study points: The study identified a TCR beta motif of roughly eight highly homologous variants that appeared characteristic of ankylosing spondylitis blood. Disease-linked clones bore a CD8+ phenotype and were relatively rare in peripheral blood. Reportedly, significant enrichment of disease-linked clones occurred in matched ankylosing spondylitis synovial fluid.

This clonotype came up many times. The target antigen is unknown. The CDR3 sequence is 14 residues long. Looked up from germline, CDR1 is DFQATT and CDR2 is SNEGSKA (reference sequence). Unmatched junction bases numbered 5, after V lost 6 bases and J lost 4 bases. This chain joins TRBV20-1 and TRBJ2-2; TRBD1 agrees at 10 bases. Specimen: blood, either unsorted or a sorted T cell fraction (not recorded which). This TCR came from a male donor with ankylosing spondylitis. The CDR3 spells CSAARTGGTGELFF. The DNA of the CDR3 is TGCAGTGCCGCGAGGACAGGGGGCACCGGGGAGCTGTTTTTT.